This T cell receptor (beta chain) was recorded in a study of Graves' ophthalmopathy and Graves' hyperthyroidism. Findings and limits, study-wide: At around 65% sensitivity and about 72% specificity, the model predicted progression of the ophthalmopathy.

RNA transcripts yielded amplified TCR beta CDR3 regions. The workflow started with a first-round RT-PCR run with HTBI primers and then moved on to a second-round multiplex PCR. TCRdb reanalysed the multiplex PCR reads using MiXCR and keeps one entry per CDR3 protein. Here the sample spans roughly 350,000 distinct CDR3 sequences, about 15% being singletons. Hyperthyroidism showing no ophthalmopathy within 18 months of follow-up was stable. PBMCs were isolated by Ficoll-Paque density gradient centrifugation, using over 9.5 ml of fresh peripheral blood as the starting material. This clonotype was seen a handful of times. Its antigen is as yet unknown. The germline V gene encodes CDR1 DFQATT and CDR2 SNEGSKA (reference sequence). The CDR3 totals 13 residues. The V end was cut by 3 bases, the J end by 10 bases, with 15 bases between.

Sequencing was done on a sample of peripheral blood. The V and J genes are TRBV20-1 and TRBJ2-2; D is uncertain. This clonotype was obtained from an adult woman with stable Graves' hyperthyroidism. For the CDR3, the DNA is TGCAGTGCTAGGGTTCCCCACCGAGTGGAGCTGTTTTTT. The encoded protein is CSARVPHRVELFF.